This T cell receptor beta chain was identified in a study of cytomegalovirus exposure and HLA in healthy donors. PCR was performed using 60 Vbeta and 13 Jbeta primers. Sequenced by immunoSEQ multiplex PCR; TCRdb stores in-frame clones only, minus some. The sample records fewer than 120,000 clones, around 76% being singletons. Trimming shortened V by 4 bases and J by 7 bases, and 14 bases separated the two germline ends. This CDR3 contains 13 residues. The germline V gene encodes CDR1 SGDLS and CDR2 YYNGEE. Sequencing was performed on PBMCs. This sequence joins TRBV9 and TRBJ1-2; a weak D match, TRBD1 (5 bases). This clonotype originated in a man younger than 45 in good health and CMV-seropositive. The CDR3 sequence: CASSPMQGGGYTF. CDR3 coding DNA: TGTGCCAGCAGCCCCATGCAGGGAGGTGGCTACACCTTC.